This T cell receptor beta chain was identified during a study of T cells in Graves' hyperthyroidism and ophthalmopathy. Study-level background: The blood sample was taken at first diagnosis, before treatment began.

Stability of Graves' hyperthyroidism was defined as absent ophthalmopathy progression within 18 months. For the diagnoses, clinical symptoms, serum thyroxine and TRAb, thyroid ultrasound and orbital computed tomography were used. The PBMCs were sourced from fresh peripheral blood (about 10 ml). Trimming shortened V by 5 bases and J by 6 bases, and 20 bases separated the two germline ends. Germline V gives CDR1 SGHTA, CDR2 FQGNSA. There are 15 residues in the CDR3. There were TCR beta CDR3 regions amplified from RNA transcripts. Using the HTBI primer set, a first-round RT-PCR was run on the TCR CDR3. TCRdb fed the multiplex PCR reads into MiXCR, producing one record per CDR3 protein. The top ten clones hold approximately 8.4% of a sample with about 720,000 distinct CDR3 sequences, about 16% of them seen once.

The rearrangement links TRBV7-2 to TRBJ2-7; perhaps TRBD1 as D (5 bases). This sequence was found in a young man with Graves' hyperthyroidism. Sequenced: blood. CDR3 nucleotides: TGTGCCAGCAGCCCACCCGCTGGCAGGGTTGGCGAGCAGTACTTC. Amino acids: CASSPPAGRVGEQYF.